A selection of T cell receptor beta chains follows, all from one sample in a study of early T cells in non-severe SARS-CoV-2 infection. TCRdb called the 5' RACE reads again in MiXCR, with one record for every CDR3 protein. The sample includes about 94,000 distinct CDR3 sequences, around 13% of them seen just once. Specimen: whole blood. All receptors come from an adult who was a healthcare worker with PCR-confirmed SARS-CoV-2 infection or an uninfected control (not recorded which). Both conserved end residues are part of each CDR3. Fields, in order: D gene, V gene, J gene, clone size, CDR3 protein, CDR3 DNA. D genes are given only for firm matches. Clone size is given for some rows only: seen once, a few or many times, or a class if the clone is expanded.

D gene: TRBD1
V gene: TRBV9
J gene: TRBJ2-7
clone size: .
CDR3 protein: CASSAGQFTYEQYF
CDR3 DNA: TGTGCCAGCAGCGCGGGACAGTTTACCTACGAGCAGTACTTC

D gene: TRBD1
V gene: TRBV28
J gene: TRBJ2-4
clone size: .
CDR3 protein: CASSPWTGESIQYF
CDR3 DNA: TGTGCCAGCAGTCCCTGGACAGGGGAATCCATTCAGTACTTC

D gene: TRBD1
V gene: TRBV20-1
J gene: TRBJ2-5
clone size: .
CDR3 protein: CSASRTGEETQYF
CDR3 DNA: TGCAGTGCCTCTCGGACAGGGGAAGAGACCCAGTACTTC

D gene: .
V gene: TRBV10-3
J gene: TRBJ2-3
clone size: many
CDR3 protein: CAISDGADTQYF
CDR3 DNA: TGTGCCATCAGTGATGGCGCGGATACGCAGTATTTT

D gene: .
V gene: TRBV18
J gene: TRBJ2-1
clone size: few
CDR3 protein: CASSPPAGFGPYNEQFF
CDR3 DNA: TGTGCCAGCTCACCACCGGCGGGGTTCGGACCCTACAATGAGCAGTTCTTC

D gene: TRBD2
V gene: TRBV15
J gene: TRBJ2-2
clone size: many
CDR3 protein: CATSSSGGPTGELFF
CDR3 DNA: TGTGCCACCAGCAGTAGCGGGGGGCCCACCGGGGAGCTGTTTTTT

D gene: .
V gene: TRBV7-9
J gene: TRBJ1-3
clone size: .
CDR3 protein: CASSRTGTSVSGNTIYF
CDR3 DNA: TGTGCCAGCAGCCGAACGGGAACATCTGTCTCTGGAAACACCATATATTTT

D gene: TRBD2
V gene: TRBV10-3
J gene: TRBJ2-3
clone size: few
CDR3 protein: CAISDGSGIAGGLGVPDTQYF
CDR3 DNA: TGTGCCATCAGTGATGGTTCTGGCATAGCGGGGGGCCTAGGCGTTCCAGATACGCAGTATTTT

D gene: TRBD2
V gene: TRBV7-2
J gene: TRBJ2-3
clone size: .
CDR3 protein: CASSFKFRLAGGPDTQYF
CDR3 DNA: TGTGCCAGCAGCTTTAAGTTTCGGTTAGCGGGGGGTCCGGATACGCAGTATTTT

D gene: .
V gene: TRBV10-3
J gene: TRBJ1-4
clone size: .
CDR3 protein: CAIGVTNEKLFF
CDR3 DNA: TGTGCCATCGGGGTCACTAATGAAAAACTGTTTTTT

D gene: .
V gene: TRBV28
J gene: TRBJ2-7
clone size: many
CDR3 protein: CASFGQRTEQYF
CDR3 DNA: TGTGCCAGCTTTGGCCAAAGAACGGAGCAGTACTTC

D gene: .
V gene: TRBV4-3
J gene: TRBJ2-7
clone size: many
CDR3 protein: CASSQDWGSYEQYF
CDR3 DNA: TGCGCCAGCAGCCAAGACTGGGGCTCCTACGAGCAGTACTTC

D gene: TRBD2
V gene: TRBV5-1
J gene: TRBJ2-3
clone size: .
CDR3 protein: CASSSASGVGQYF
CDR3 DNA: TGCGCCAGCTCGTCCGCTAGCGGGGTTGGGCAGTATTTT

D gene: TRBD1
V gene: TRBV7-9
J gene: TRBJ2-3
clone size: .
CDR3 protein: CASSFWTGGSTDTQYF
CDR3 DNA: TGTGCCAGCAGCTTCTGGACAGGGGGAAGCACAGATACGCAGTATTTT

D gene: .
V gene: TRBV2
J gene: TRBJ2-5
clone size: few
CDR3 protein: CASTEIAETQYF
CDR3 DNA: TGTGCCAGCACCGAGATAGCTGAGACCCAGTACTTC

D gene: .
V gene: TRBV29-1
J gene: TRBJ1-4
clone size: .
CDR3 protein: CSVEDPLGRGLFF
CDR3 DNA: TGCAGCGTTGAAGATCCCCTCGGCAGGGGTCTGTTTTTT

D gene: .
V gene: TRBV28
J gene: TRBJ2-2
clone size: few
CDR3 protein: CASSLQGYTGELFF
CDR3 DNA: TGTGCCAGCAGTTTACAGGGTTACACCGGGGAGCTGTTTTTT

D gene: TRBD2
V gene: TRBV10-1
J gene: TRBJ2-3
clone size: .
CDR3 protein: CASSWGLAGSTDTQYF
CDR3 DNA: TGCGCCAGCAGTTGGGGACTAGCGGGAAGCACAGATACGCAGTATTTT

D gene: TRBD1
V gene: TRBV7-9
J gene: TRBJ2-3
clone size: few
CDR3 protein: CASSLRQGTGEDTQYF
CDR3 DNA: TGTGCCAGCAGCTTAAGACAGGGGACAGGGGAAGATACGCAGTATTTT

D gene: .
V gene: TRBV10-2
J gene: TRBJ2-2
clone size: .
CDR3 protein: CASSEAGWELFF
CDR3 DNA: TGCGCCAGCAGTGAGGCTGGATGGGAGCTGTTTTTT

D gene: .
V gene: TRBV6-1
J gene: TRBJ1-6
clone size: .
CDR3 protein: CASSIRGNYNSPLHF
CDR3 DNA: TGTGCCAGCAGCATTAGGGGGAACTATAATTCACCCCTCCACTTT

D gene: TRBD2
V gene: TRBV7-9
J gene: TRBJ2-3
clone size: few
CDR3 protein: CASSLARLLAGIDTQYF
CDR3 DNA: TGTGCCAGCAGCTTAGCGCGTTTGCTAGCGGGGATAGATACGCAGTATTTT

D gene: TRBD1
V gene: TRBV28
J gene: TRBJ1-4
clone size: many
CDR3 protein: CASSPPDRGNEKLFF
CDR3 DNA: TGTGCCAGCAGTCCCCCCGACAGGGGGAATGAAAAACTGTTTTTT